Below are 17 T cell receptor beta chains sequenced from a single sample in a study of T-cell reconstitution after alpha-beta-depleted transplantation in children. It was with unique molecular identifiers that the TCRbeta library was prepared. TCRdb re-analysed the PCR reads in MiXCR, keeping a single row per CDR3 protein. The sample records about 230,000 distinct CDR3 sequences, 7.5% to 10% being singletons. The input for sequencing was PBMCs from the stem cell graft donor, taken from the stem cell graft. These receptors were collected from a human donor who donated a stem cell graft to a child with SCID.

The sample holds many counts of this clonotype. The gene calls are TRBV3-1 and TRBJ1-4; D is perhaps TRBD1 (6 bases). Per the germline V gene, CDR1 is LGHDT and CDR2 is YNNKEL (reference sequence). This CDR3 is built from 14 residues. Deletions cut 0 bases from V and 8 bases from J, with 10 bases between. CDR3 residues: CASSQEGGGEKLFF. In DNA form, the CDR3 reads TGTGCCAGCAGCCAAGAGGGGGGCGGCGAAAAACTGTTTTTT.

This clonotype was found many times. V is TRBV20-1 and J is TRBJ1-6; TRBD1 might be the D (5 bases). The CDR3 runs to 14 residues. V lost 0 bases, J lost 7 bases, and 10 bases lay in between. Germline CDR1 is DFQATT and CDR2 is SNEGSKA (reference sequence). In DNA form, the CDR3 reads TGCAGTGCTAGAGACGGGGGAGAAAATTCACCCCTCCACTTT. Amino acids: CSARDGGENSPLHF.

In its sample, this clonotype was seen many times. This rearrangement joins TRBV12-3 or TRBV12-4 to TRBJ2-2; 8 positions agree with TRBD2. This CDR3 is 16 amino acids long. The ends lost 8 bases at V and 2 bases at J; junction bases unmatched: 10. In nucleotides, the CDR3 is TGTGCCAGCTGCTCGGGGGGGGGACTCAACACCGGGGAGCTGTTTTTT. This sequence encodes CASCSGGGLNTGELFF.

This clonotype was detected ten times or more. This chain joins TRBV5-1 and TRBJ2-5; 7 bases match TRBD2. V shed 5 bases and J 3 bases; nucleotides not matched to a gene: 7. This CDR3 has 14 residues. Looked up from germline, CDR1 is SGHRS and CDR2 is YFSETQ. The CDR3 region is CASRQSGNEETQYF. CDR3 bases: TGCGCCAGCAGACAAAGCGGGAACGAAGAGACCCAGTACTTC.

This clonotype has ten or more counts. This chain connects TRBV20-1 to TRBJ2-5, with D possibly matching TRBD2 (5 bases). Germline V gene sequence: CDR1 DFQATT, CDR2 SNEGSKA (reference sequence). The CDR3 has 15 residues. Trimming stripped 2 bases from V and 5 bases from J, with 18 bases between. DNA for the CDR3: TGCAGTGCTAGATCCTTACGGGGTGAAGGGGAGACCCAGTACTTC. Protein product: CSARSLRGEGETQYF.

This clonotype was recorded at least ten times. The chain employs TRBV5-1 and TRBJ1-6, with D unclear. CDR1 SGHRS and CDR2 YFSETQ come from the germline V gene. V was trimmed by 0 bases and J by 7 bases, leaving 8 bases between them. The CDR3 is made up of 14 amino acids. The chain's CDR3 is CASSLEGRNSPLHF. CDR3 in DNA: TGCGCCAGCAGCTTGGAAGGCCGGAATTCACCCCTCCACTTT.

This clonotype was seen more than once but under ten times. V usage is TRBV19 and J usage is TRBJ1-1; 8 bases align to TRBD1. Germline V CDR1 and CDR2: LNHDA, SQIVND (reference sequence). With 6 bases clipped from V and 6 bases from J, the junction kept 15 bases outside the gene matches. This CDR3 has 16 residues. This chain's CDR3 is CASSSFTGTGGSEAFF. The CDR3 DNA follows: TGTGCCAGTAGCTCTTTTACCGGGACAGGAGGGTCTGAAGCTTTCTTT.

This clonotype was detected many times. The chain combines TRBV10-3 with TRBJ2-7; D possibly corresponds to TRBD2 (6 bases). Trimming took off 3 bases at V and 7 bases at J, with 16 bases between the two ends. Germline V gene data show CDR1 as ENHRY and CDR2 as SYGVKD. This CDR3 contains 14 residues. In DNA form, the CDR3 reads TGTGCCATCAGTGATTATCTCGGAGGGGATGAGCAGTACTTC. Its protein product is CAISDYLGGDEQYF.

The sample holds many counts of this clonotype. The chain is built from TRBV7-9 and TRBJ2-7; possibly TRBD2 for D (5 bases). V dropped 5 bases and J dropped 2 bases, with 10 bases sitting between them. CDR3 length equals 13 residues. The germline V gene has CDR1 SEHNR and CDR2 FQNEAQ (reference sequence). CDR3 in amino acids: CASSRGSTYEQYF. CDR3 DNA: TGTGCCAGCAGCCGAGGGTCCACCTACGAGCAGTACTTC. Using reference TRBV7-9 and TRBJ2-7 for the parts outside the CDR3, the full variable domain is DTGVSQNPRHKITKRGQNVTFRCDPISEHNRLYWYRQTLGQGPEFLTYFQNEAQLEKSRLLSDRFSAERPKGSFSTLEIQRTEQGDSAMYLCASSRGSTYEQYFGPGTRLTVT.

This clonotype was picked up many times. The J gene is TRBJ1-1, the V gene TRBV5-1; no definite D call. This CDR3 is 13 amino acids long. Trimming took 1 base from V and 4 from J, leaving 8 bases between them. CDR1 is SGHRS and CDR2 is YFSETQ in the germline V gene. The CDR3 DNA reads TGCGCCAGCAGCTTGACACCGGGCACTGAAGCTTTCTTT. It yields the protein CASSLTPGTEAFF.

The table lists this clonotype with many counts. This rearrangement joins TRBV5-1 to TRBJ2-1; possibly TRBD1 or TRBD2 for D (7 bases each). In germline, CDR1 is SGHRS, CDR2 YFSETQ. Trimming left V 1 base short and J 0 bases short, with 20 bases between. The CDR3 has 19 residues. CDR3 loop: CASSLFKGASGISYNEQFF. The CDR3 nucleotides are TGCGCCAGCAGCTTGTTCAAGGGGGCTAGCGGTATCTCCTACAATGAGCAGTTCTTC. The whole variable domain, remainder taken from reference TRBV5-1 and TRBJ2-1, is KAGVTQTPRYLIKTRGQQVTLSCSPISGHRSVSWYQQTPGQGLQFLFEYFSETQRNKGNFPGRFSGRQFSNSRSEMNVSTLELGDSALYLCASSLFKGASGISYNEQFFGPGTRLTVL.

In its sample, this clonotype was seen many times. This rearrangement joins TRBV20-1 to TRBJ2-2; 15 bases align to TRBD2. Germline V gene lookup returns CDR1 DFQATT and CDR2 SNEGSKA (reference sequence). CDR3 length: 16 amino acids. With V trimmed by 5 bases and J by 2 bases, 3 bases remained unmatched. The CDR3 DNA sequence: TGCAGTGCTTGGGGACTAGCGGGGGGAAACACCGGGGAGCTGTTTTTT. This sequence encodes CSAWGLAGGNTGELFF.

This clonotype was observed a handful of times. Germline and junction disagree at one end, which may indicate a read error. The chain joins TRBV12-3 or TRBV12-4 to TRBJ1-2; 7 positions match TRBD1. The CDR3 runs to 16 residues. The CDR3 DNA reads as TGTGCCAGCAGTCGGAACGGGGGGACAGCTAACTATGGCGACACCTTC. Translation: CASSRNGGTANYGDTF.

The chain has TRBV27 and TRBJ1-5; no clear D gene. The V and J ends lost 5 bases and 4 bases respectively, with 27 bases between them. This CDR3 is built from 19 residues. Looked up from germline, CDR1 is MNHEY and CDR2 is SMNVEV (reference sequence). This CDR3 reads CASSPHYIDGAISNQPQHF. As DNA, the CDR3 is TGTGCCAGCAGTCCCCACTACATCGACGGCGCTATTAGTAATCAGCCCCAGCATTTT.

This clonotype appeared many times. The CDR3 DNA reads as TGTGCCAGCAGTTCGCAGGGGGCGGAAACTAATGAAAAACTGTTTTTT. Its protein is CASSSQGAETNEKLFF. The rearrangement links TRBV6-5 to TRBJ1-4, with 8 bases that match TRBD1. The CDR3 contains 16 residues. The V gene's germline CDR1 is MNHEY and CDR2 SVGAGI. J gave up 1 base and V 4 bases, and 5 bases lay outside the gene matches.

This clonotype occurred many times. The genes are TRBV5-1 and TRBJ2-1, with TRBD2 as a possible D gene (7 bases). The germline CDR1 and CDR2 sequences are SGHRS and YFSETQ. V was pared by 0 bases and J by 4 bases, with 14 bases between. CDR3 size: 16 residues. The CDR3 region is CASSLGGLADYNEQFF. CDR3 DNA sequence: TGCGCCAGCAGCTTGGGGGGGCTAGCGGATTACAATGAGCAGTTCTTC.

Many counts were recorded for this clonotype. The rearrangement uses TRBV5-1 and TRBJ2-5; tentatively, D is TRBD1 (6 bases). The V end was cut by 3 bases, the J end by 13 bases, with 25 bases between. The CDR3 consists of 15 residues. Germline V gene sequence: CDR1 SGHRS, CDR2 YFSETQ. CDR3 in DNA: TGCGCCAGCAGCTCCCTGGGTACTTCCCCAGGGGCAGGGTACTTC. This gives the protein CASSSLGTSPGAGYF.